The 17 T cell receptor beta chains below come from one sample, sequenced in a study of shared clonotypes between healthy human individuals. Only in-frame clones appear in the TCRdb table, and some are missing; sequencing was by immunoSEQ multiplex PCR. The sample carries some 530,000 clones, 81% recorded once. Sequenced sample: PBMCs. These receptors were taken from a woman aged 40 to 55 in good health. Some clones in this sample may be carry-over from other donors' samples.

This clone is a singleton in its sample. CDR3 DNA sequence: TGTGCCAGCAGCTTGAAGGGATCGGCTAACTATGGCTACACCTTC. Its translation is CASSLKGSANYGYTF. The chain combines TRBV5-4 with TRBJ1-2; no clear D gene. V was clipped by 1 base and J by 0 bases, with 10 bases between them. The CDR3 is 15 amino acids. CDR1 and CDR2 from the germline V gene are SGHNT and YYREEE (reference sequence).

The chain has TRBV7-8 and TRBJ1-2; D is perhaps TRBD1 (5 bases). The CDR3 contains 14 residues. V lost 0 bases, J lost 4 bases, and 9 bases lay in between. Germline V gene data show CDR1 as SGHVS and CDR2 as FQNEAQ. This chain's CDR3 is CASSLAAGTYGYTF. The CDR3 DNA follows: TGTGCCAGCAGCTTAGCGGCGGGGACCTATGGCTACACCTTC.

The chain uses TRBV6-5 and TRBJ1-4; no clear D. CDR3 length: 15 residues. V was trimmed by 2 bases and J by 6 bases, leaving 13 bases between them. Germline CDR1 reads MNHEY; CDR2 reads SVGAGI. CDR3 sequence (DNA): TGTGCCAGCAGTTACGGCGGGCCGGCGGATGAAAAACTGTTTTTT. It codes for CASSYGGPADEKLFF.

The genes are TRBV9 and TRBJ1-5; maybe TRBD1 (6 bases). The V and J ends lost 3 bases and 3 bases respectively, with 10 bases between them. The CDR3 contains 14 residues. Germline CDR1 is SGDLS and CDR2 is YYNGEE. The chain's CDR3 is CASSDGQINQPQHF. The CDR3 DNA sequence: TGTGCCAGCAGCGACGGACAGATCAATCAGCCCCAGCATTTT.

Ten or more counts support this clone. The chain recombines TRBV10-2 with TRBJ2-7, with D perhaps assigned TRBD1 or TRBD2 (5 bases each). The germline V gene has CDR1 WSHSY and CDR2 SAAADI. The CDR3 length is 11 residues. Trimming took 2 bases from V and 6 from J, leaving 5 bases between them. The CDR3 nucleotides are TGCGCCAGCAGTGAGGGGGGCGAGCAGTACTTC. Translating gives CASSEGGEQYF.

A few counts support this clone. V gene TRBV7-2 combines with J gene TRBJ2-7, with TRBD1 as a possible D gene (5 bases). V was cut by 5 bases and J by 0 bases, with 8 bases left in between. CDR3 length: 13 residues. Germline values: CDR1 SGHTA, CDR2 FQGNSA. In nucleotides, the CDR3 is TGTGCCAGCAGCCAACAGGCCTCCTACGAGCAGTACTTC. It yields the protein CASSQQASYEQYF.

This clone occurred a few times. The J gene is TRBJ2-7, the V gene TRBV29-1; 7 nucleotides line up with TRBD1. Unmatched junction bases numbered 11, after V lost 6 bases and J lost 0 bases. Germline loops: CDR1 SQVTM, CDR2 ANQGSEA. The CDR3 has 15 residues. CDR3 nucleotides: TGCAGCGTCCTCAAATTGACAGGGACCTCCTACGAGCAGTACTTC. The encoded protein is CSVLKLTGTSYEQYF.

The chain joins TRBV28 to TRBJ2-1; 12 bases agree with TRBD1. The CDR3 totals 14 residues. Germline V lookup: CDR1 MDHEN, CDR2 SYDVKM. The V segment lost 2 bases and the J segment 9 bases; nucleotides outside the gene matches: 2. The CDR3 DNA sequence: TGTGCCAGCAGTTTAGGGACAGGGGGCGGTGAGCAGTTCTTC. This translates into CASSLGTGGGEQFF.

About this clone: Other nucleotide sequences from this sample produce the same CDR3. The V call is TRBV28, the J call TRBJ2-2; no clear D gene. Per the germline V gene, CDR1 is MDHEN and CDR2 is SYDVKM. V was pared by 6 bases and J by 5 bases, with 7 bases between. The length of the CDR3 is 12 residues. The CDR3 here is CASSFRTGELFF. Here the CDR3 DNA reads TGTGCCAGCAGCTTTAGGACCGGGGAGCTGTTTTTT.

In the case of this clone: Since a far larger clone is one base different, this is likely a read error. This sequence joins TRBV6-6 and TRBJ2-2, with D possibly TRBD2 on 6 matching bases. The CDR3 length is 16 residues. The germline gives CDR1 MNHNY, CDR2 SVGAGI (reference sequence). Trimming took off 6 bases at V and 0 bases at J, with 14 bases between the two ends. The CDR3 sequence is CASSFGLSANTGELFF. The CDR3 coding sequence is TGTGCCAGCAGCTTCGGACTATCGGCGAACACCGGGGAGCTGTTTTTT.

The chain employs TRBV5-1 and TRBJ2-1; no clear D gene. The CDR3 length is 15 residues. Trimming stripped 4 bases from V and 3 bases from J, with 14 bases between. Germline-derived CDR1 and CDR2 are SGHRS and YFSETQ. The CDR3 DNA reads TGCGCCAGCAGCGACGGCGGCCAGTACTACAATGAGCAGTTCTTC. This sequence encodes CASSDGGQYYNEQFF.

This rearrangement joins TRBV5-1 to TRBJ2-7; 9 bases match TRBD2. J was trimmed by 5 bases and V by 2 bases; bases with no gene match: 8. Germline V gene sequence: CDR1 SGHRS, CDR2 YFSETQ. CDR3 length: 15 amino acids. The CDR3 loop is CASSFSSGSLDEQYF. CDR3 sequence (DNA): TGCGCCAGCAGCTTTAGTAGCGGGAGTTTAGACGAGCAGTACTTC.

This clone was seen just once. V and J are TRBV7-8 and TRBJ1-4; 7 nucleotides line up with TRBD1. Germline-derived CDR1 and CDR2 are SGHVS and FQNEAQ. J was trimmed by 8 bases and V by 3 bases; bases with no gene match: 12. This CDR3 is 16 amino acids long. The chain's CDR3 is CASSLGRQGLWEKLFF. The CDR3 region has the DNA TGTGCCAGCAGCTTGGGCCGACAGGGCCTATGGGAAAAACTGTTTTTT.

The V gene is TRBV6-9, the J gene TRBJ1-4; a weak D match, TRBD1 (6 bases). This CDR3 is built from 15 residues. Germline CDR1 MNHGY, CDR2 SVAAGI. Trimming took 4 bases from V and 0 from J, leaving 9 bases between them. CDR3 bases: TGTGCCAGCAGTTCGGACAGTGCAACTAATGAAAAACTGTTTTTT. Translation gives CASSSDSATNEKLFF.

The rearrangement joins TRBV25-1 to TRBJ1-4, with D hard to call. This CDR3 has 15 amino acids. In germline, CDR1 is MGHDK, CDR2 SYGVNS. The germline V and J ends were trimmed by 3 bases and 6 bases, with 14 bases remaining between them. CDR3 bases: TGTGCCAGCAGTGACCCTCAGGTGTTCGATGAAAAACTGTTTTTT. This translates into CASSDPQVFDEKLFF.

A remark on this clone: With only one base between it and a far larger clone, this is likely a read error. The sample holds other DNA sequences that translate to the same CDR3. CDR3 in DNA: TGTGCCAGCAGTTCGAACACGGATACGCAGTATTTT. It translates to CASSSNTDTQYF. The V and J genes are TRBV28 and TRBJ2-3; D gene unclear. The CDR3 totals 12 residues. V lost 4 bases and J 6 bases, leaving 8 bases between the germline ends. In germline, CDR1 is MDHEN, CDR2 SYDVKM.

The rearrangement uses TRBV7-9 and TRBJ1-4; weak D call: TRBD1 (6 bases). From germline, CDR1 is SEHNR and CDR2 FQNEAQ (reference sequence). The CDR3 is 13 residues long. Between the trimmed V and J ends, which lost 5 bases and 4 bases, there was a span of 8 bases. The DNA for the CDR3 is TGTGCCAGCAGCCCGGACAGTAATGAAAAACTGTTTTTT. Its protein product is CASSPDSNEKLFF.